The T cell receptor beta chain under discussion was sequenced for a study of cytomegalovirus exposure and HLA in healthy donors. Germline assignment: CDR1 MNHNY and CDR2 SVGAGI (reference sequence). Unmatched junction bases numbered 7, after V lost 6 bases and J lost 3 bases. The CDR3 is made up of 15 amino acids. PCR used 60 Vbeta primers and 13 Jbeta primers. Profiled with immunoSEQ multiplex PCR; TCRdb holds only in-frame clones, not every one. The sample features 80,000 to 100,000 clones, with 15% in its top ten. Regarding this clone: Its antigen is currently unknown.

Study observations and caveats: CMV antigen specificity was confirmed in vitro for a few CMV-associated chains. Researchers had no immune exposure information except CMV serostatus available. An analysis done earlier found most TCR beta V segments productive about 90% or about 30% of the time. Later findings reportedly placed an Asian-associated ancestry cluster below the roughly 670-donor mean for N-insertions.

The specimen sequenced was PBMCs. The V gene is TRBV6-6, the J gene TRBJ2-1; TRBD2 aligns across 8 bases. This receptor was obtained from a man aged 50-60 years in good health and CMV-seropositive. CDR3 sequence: CASRLSGSRYNEQFF. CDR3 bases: TGTGCCAGCAGACTCAGCGGGAGCCGCTACAATGAGCAGTTCTTC.